This TCR beta chain was documented in a study of tumor-infiltrating lymphocytes in primary liver carcinoma. Study overall: Treatment of the patients' primary liver carcinoma consisted of surgical resection. Samples returned roughly 3.65 to 7.5 million productive TCRbeta reads, a yield that was similar across tissue types.

This clonotype showed up just once. With around 490 ng total RNA as template and a constant-region primer, TCR beta cDNA was made. Slightly modified ARM-PCR with three nested multiplex PCR rounds yielded TCR beta libraries. Both of the initial two PCR rounds ran for around 9 cycles and employed TRBV1-TRBV30 forward primers alongside a C-beta reverse primer. TCRdb fed the multiplex PCR reads into MiXCR, producing one record per CDR3 protein. In the table there are just over 300,000 distinct CDR3 sequences, 50% to 75% of which are singletons. J gave up 7 bases and V 5 bases, and 9 bases lay outside the gene matches. The CDR3 is made up of 14 amino acids. Germline CDR1 and CDR2: SGHAT and FQNNGV. Unsorted whole blood yielded blood RNA, and germline DNA was extracted as well. Blood samples of about 4 milliliters were drawn preoperatively.

The sequenced sample was peripheral blood. The receptor's source is a woman between 25 and 40 years old with primary liver carcinoma and hepatitis B virus infection. This chain uses TRBV11-2 with TRBJ2-7; 9 bases agree with TRBD1. The CDR3 is CASSPKDRGGEQYF. In DNA, the CDR3 is TGTGCCAGCAGCCCGAAGGACAGGGGCGGAGAGCAGTACTTC.